The 11 T cell receptor beta chains below all came from one sample that was sequenced in a study of radiation and T cells in renal cell carcinoma. Time point denoted: blood 2 weeks post-SBRT. Treatment meaning: 15 Gy SBRT to primary tumor, nephrectomy 4 weeks later. Measured with immunoSEQ multiplex PCR; TCRdb has only the in-frame clones, and not every one. The data contain roughly 140,000 clones, approximately 88% of them seen just once; the ten biggest clones take up 13%. This sample comprised blood, obtained from a patient whose treatment included radiotherapy and nephrectomy. These receptors came from a woman between 45 and 60 years old with renal cell carcinoma.

This clone was picked up one time. The chain recombines TRBV5-6 with TRBJ1-4, with D possibly TRBD1 on 5 matching bases. Per germline, CDR1 SGHDT and CDR2 YYEEEE. There are 15 residues in the CDR3. Trimming removed 2 bases from V and 8 bases from J, with 16 bases in between. This chain's CDR3 is CASSFRDPSGEKLFF. The CDR3 DNA sequence: TGTGCCAGCAGCTTCCGGGACCCCTCCGGAGAAAAACTGTTTTTT. Full variable domain (rest looked up from reference TRBV5-6 and TRBJ1-4): DAGVTQSPTHLIKTRGQQVTLRCSPKSGHDTVSWYQQALGQGPQFIFQYYEEEERQRGNFPDRFSGHQFPNYSSELNVNALLLGDSALYLCASSFRDPSGEKLFFGSGTQLSVL.

The genes are TRBV2 and TRBJ2-7; D is unclear. Germline CDR1 reads SNHLY; CDR2 reads FYNNEI. Trimming shortened V by 3 bases and J by 0 bases, and 12 bases separated the two germline ends. CDR3 length: 15 residues. The CDR3 coding sequence is TGTGCCAGCAGTGATTCCTACCGATCCTCCTACGAGCAGTACTTC. It specifies CASSDSYRSSYEQYF. The full variable domain, with the rest looked up from reference TRBV2 and TRBJ2-7, is EPEVTQTPSHQVTQMGQEVILRCVPISNHLYFYWYRQILGQKVEFLVSFYNNEISEKSEIFDDQFSVERPDGSNFTLKIRSTKLEDSAMYFCASSDSYRSSYEQYFGPGTRLTVT.

This clone was seen just once. The chain couples TRBV7-9 to TRBJ2-3, with 15 bases aligning to TRBD2. The CDR3 covers 17 residues. From germline, CDR1 is SEHNR and CDR2 FQNEAQ (reference sequence). V was clipped by 4 bases and J by 6 bases; unmatched bases: 8. CDR3 sequence: CASSSWTSGGAADTQYF. In DNA, the CDR3 is TGTGCCAGCAGCTCCTGGACTAGCGGGGGGGCAGCGGATACGCAGTATTTT.

This clone occurred once. V and J are TRBV19 and TRBJ2-2; 11 bases fit TRBD2. Trimming removed 8 bases from V and 0 bases from J; junction bases left unmatched: 2. Germline V CDR1 and CDR2: LNHDA, SQIVND (reference sequence). The CDR3 is 15 amino acids. CDR3 in DNA: TGTGCCAGTGAGACTAGCGGGGCGAACACCGGGGAGCTGTTTTTT. This encodes CASETSGANTGELFF.

The chain combines TRBV6-6 with TRBJ1-2; TRBD1 matches 9 bases. This CDR3 is 11 amino acids long. V lost 5 bases, J lost 9 bases, and 1 base stayed unmatched. Per the germline V gene, CDR1 is MNHNY and CDR2 is SVGAGI (reference sequence). The CDR3 DNA is TGTGCCAGCAGTGGGACAGGGCGCTACACCTTC. This translates into CASSGTGRYTF.

The sample holds one count of this clone. CDR3 sequence reads: CASSPGLGGGNSPLHF. For the CDR3, the DNA is TGTGCCAGCAGCCCCGGCCTGGGGGGCGGTAATTCACCCCTCCACTTT. The chain employs TRBV9 and TRBJ1-6; tentatively, D is TRBD1 (6 bases). The CDR3 runs 16 residues. CDR1 SGDLS and CDR2 YYNGEE come from the germline V gene. With 4 bases removed from V and 6 bases from J, the gap between germline ends came to 17 bases.

This clone has a single count. The V call is TRBV9, the J call TRBJ1-2; D remains unclear. V lost 0 bases to trimming and J lost 3 bases, with 12 bases between them. This CDR3 comprises 15 residues. Germline loops: CDR1 SGDLS, CDR2 YYNGEE. CDR3 coding DNA: TGTGCCAGCAGCGTAGAGGAAGGAGAGGACTATGGCTACACCTTC. As protein: CASSVEEGEDYGYTF.

CDR3 bases: TGTGCCAGCAGTTACTCGGCGGGGGGGGAAAAACTGTTTTTT. This gives the protein CASSYSAGGEKLFF. V usage is TRBV6-6 and J usage is TRBJ1-4, with D possibly TRBD1 on 5 matching bases. The CDR3 is 14 amino acids. Looked up from germline, CDR1 is MNHNY and CDR2 is SVGAGI (reference sequence). V lost 0 bases and J 8 bases, leaving 10 bases between the germline ends.

This chain uses TRBV2 with TRBJ1-1; perhaps TRBD1 as D (5 bases). Germline V lookup: CDR1 SNHLY, CDR2 FYNNEI. V was cut by 4 bases and J by 4 bases, with 13 bases left in between. This CDR3 has 14 amino acids. The CDR3 DNA sequence: TGTGCCAGCAGTGTGGGAGGGGCTCTCACTGAAGCTTTCTTT. Residues: CASSVGGALTEAFF.

The rearrangement links TRBV14 to TRBJ2-2; D is uncertain. Germline V CDR1 and CDR2: SGHDN, FVKESK. The CDR3 spans 12 residues. Trimming pared 8 bases from V and 0 bases from J, leaving 4 bases between. CDR3 sequence (DNA): TGTGCCAGCTTCTCGAACACCGGGGAGCTGTTTTTT. It is translated as CASFSNTGELFF.

The chain joins TRBV2 to TRBJ2-1; D may be TRBD2 (5 bases). Germline V gene data show CDR1 as SNHLY and CDR2 as FYNNEI. The CDR3 has 13 residues. Trimming left V 7 bases short and J 15 bases short, with 22 bases between. This CDR3 is CASTSTGWRSGFF. The CDR3 nucleotides read TGTGCCAGCACCTCTACCGGATGGAGGAGTGGGTTCTTC.